Listed here is a single T cell receptor beta chain. As yet, its antigen is unknown. The authors prepared the TCRbeta library with unique molecular identifiers. TCRdb redid the calling of the PCR reads with MiXCR, one entry per CDR3 protein. This repertoire shows under 750,000 distinct CDR3 sequences, roughly 23% found once; its top ten account for roughly 15%. The data belong to a study of T-cell reconstitution after alpha-beta-depleted transplantation in children. Study results and limitations: The authors attributed T-cell counts and diversity one year after transplant mostly to newly produced T cells.

V lost 2 bases to trimming and J lost 4 bases; unmatched junction nucleotides: 13. The CDR3 spans 18 residues. The chain couples TRBV12-3 or TRBV12-4 to TRBJ2-1; TRBD2 matches 8 bases. This TCR came from a boy younger than two who had a stem cell transplant for acute myeloid leukemia, so the T cells may come from the graft donor. This specimen consisted of PBMCs, mostly from graft donor cells, obtained 360 days after TCRalphabeta/CD19-depleted stem cell transplant. The CDR3 DNA reads as TGTGCCAGCAGTTTATGGGAGCGGGGGCCGCTTCTTTACAATGAGCAGTTCTTC. Encoded protein: CASSLWERGPLLYNEQFF.